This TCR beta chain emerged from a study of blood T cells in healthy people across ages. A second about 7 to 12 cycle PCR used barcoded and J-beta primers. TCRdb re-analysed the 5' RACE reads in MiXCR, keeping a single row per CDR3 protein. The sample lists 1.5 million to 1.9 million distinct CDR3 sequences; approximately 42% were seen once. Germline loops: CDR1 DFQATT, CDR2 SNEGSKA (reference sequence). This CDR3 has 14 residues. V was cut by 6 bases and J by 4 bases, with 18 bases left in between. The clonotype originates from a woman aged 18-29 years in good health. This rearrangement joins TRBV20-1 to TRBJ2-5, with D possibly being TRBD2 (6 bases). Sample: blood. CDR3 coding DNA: TGCAGTGCCTTGCCCAGGCCCGGGGGAGAGACCCAGTACTTC. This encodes CSALPRPGGETQYF.